This paragraph covers one T cell receptor (beta chain) sequence. The antigen is unknown. The CDR3 contains 16 residues. The germline V gene encodes CDR1 MNHNY and CDR2 SVGAGI (reference sequence). After removal of 0 bases from V and 5 bases from J, the junction contained 6 bases not matched to a gene. The entry originates in a study of cytomegalovirus exposure and HLA in healthy donors. General observations from the study: Owing to their indistinguishability, certain V segments, notably TRBV6-2 and TRBV6-3, were excluded. Later analysis identified several of the most significant clusters that appeared linked to common viral pathogens. Researchers had no immune exposure information except CMV serostatus available.

This PCR relied on a set of 60 Vbeta primers and 13 Jbeta primers. Profiling relied on immunoSEQ multiplex PCR, and the TCRdb table lists in-frame clones only, not all of them. The sample includes more than 80,000 clones, around 76% seen only once; the top ten take roughly 7.7%. The rearrangement joins TRBV6-6 to TRBJ2-1, with 8 bases lining up with TRBD2. This sequence originates from a human donor in good health. The specimen was PBMCs. This CDR3 is CASSYSNSGVNNEQFF. The CDR3 DNA reads as TGTGCCAGCAGTTACTCGAATAGCGGGGTAAACAATGAGCAGTTCTTC.